This T cell receptor beta chain was observed in a study of shared clonotypes between healthy human individuals. Findings and limits, study-wide: The expectation was that sequencing depth would affect clonotype sharing among donors.

A remark on this clone: What it binds is unknown.

CDR3 length equals 16 residues. With V trimmed by 2 bases and J by 4 bases, 8 bases remained unmatched. CDR1 and CDR2 (germline): LNHDA, SQIVND (reference sequence). Data came from immunoSEQ multiplex PCR; TCRdb stores just in-frame clones and leaves some out. The table has roughly 1 million clones, approximately 72% seen once. The source of this sequence is a man younger than 35 in good health. Sequencing was performed on memory CD4+ T cells sorted from blood. Noted subset: CD45RA-negative fraction. The chain combines TRBV19 with TRBJ1-2; 9 bases are a match to TRBD1. The CDR3 loop reads CASSITGTGNSYGYTF. In DNA form, the CDR3 reads TGTGCCAGTAGTATAACCGGGACAGGGAACAGCTATGGCTACACCTTC.